This T cell receptor (beta chain) was captured in a study of T cells after yellow fever vaccination. Study-level results: There was a small share of clonotypes that showed up in both the CD4 and CD8 compartments.

Ten or more counts support this clonotype. Its antigen is still unknown. TCRdb reprocessed the 5' RACE reads with MiXCR, giving one entry per CDR3 protein. The sample lists about 320,000 distinct CDR3 sequences; approximately 4% were seen once. This material consisted of PBMCs, taken 15 days after the yellow fever booster vaccination. The clonotype comes from a man between 18 and 29 years old who received the YFV17D yellow fever vaccine.

The CDR3 spells CASSVGQGGADTQYF. DNA for the CDR3: TGTGCCAGCAGTGTAGGACAGGGCGGCGCAGATACGCAGTATTTT. The genes are TRBV6-1 and TRBJ2-3, with TRBD1 identical over 8 bases. Germline loops: CDR1 MNHNS, CDR2 SASEGT. The CDR3 contains 15 residues. V lost 4 bases, J lost 4 bases, and 7 bases stayed unmatched.